This T cell receptor (beta chain) is drawn from a study of shared clonotypes between healthy human individuals. Findings and caveats of the study: Investigators expected sequencing depth to affect clonotype sharing among donors. Sample collection involved blood only; tissue repertoires are likely different.

As concerns this clone: The antigen remains unidentified.

The CDR3 is 16 amino acids. Per germline, CDR1 SGDLS and CDR2 YYNGEE. V shed 4 bases and J 4 bases; nucleotides not matched to a gene: 11. DNA at about 190 ng, 30,000 or so T cell genomes, went into sorted-subset replicate PCRs. Clones were read by immunoSEQ multiplex PCR, and TCRdb kept only the in-frame ones, dropping some. There are roughly 720,000 clones in the sample; less than 95% occur only once, and roughly 36% lies in the top ten. CCR7-negative CD45RA+ TemRA cells were combined with CD45RO+ cells to form CD8 memory. The source of this sequence is a man aged 18 to 30 in good health. Some clones in this sample may be carry-over from other donors' samples. Sequencing was performed on memory CD8+ T cells from PBMCs. Sample subset: CD45RO+ cells pooled with CCR7-negative TemRA cells. This chain uses TRBV9 with TRBJ1-3; 7 nucleotides align to TRBD1. CDR3 protein: CASSSPGTVAGNTIYF. DNA of the CDR3: TGTGCCAGCAGCAGCCCAGGGACAGTAGCGGGAAACACCATATATTTT.